Listed below are T cell receptor beta chains from one sample, sequenced in a study of T cell responses to AZD1222 COVID-19 vaccine. The table came from immunoSEQ multiplex PCR; TCRdb's copy has only in-frame clones and leaves some out. Of over 100,000 clones in the sample, roughly 80% are singletons; the top ten hold about 9.5%. The sequences come from peripheral blood, collected on day 0 of AZD1222 vaccination. These receptors all stem from an adult in good health. CDR3s leave out the opening cysteine and the closing phenylalanine or tryptophan.

j_call: TRBJ1-3
v_call: TRBV6-5
cdr3_aa: ASSSGTGNTIY

j_call: TRBJ2-5
v_call: TRBV28
cdr3_aa: ASTSAGTSGGARETQY

j_call: TRBJ2-7
v_call: TRBV7-2
cdr3_aa: ASSPMGLAGHEQY

j_call: TRBJ1-5
v_call: TRBV5-6
cdr3_aa: ASSQQAYRTNQPQH

j_call: TRBJ2-7
v_call: TRBV7-6
cdr3_aa: ASSSGHLSYEQY

j_call: TRBJ2-3
v_call: TRBV7-2
cdr3_aa: ASSLGAFTDTQY

j_call: TRBJ2-2
v_call: TRBV19
cdr3_aa: ASSWQGRTGELF

j_call: TRBJ2-1
v_call: TRBV6-6
cdr3_aa: ASRGTGTNEQF

j_call: TRBJ1-2
v_call: TRBV6-5
cdr3_aa: ASNPGDSRGDGYT

j_call: TRBJ1-5
v_call: TRBV19
cdr3_aa: ASRGDRGSTLDQPQH

j_call: TRBJ2-7
v_call: TRBV5-8
cdr3_aa: ASKRALNSYEQY

j_call: TRBJ1-5
v_call: TRBV28
cdr3_aa: ASRAGLGNQPQH

j_call: TRBJ2-3
v_call: TRBV9
cdr3_aa: ASSDGTSGSVYTDTQY

j_call: TRBJ2-2
v_call: TRBV5-1
cdr3_aa: ASSLEGGPSRTGELF

j_call: TRBJ2-7
v_call: TRBV6-5
cdr3_aa: ASIVGQGSYEQY

j_call: TRBJ2-7
v_call: TRBV5-1
cdr3_aa: ASSREGPSEQY

j_call: TRBJ2-5
v_call: TRBV24-1
cdr3_aa: ATSAAGSRETQY

j_call: TRBJ1-3
v_call: TRBV7-2
cdr3_aa: ASSYMTGGSGNTIY

j_call: TRBJ1-5
v_call: TRBV30
cdr3_aa: AWSVKGLGNQPQH

j_call: TRBJ2-7
v_call: TRBV7-6
cdr3_aa: ASSLTDRGDEQY